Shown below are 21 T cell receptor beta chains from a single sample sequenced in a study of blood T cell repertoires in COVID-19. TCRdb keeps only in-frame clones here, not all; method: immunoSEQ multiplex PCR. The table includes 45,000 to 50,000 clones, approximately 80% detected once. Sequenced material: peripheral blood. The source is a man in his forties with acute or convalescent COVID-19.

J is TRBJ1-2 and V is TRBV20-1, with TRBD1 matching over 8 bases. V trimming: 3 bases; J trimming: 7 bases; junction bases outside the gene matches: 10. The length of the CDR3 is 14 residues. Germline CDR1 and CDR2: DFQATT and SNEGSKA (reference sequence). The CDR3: CSASSRQGFVGYTF. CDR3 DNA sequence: TGCAGTGCTAGTTCGAGACAGGGGTTTGTTGGCTACACCTTC.

DNA for the CDR3: TGTGCCAGCAGCTCGGGGAACATGGATACGCAGTATTTT. Its translation is CASSSGNMDTQYF. This rearrangement joins TRBV6-5 to TRBJ2-3, with a tentative D call TRBD2 (5 bases). CDR3 length equals 13 residues. Trimming took 6 bases from V and 6 from J, leaving 13 bases between them. Germline V CDR1 and CDR2: MNHEY, SVGAGI.

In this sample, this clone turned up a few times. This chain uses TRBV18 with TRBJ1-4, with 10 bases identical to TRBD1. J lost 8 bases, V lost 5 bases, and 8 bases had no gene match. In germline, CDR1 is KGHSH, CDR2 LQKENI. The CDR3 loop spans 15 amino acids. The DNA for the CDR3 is TGTGCCAGCTCAGCCGGACAGGGGGGAAAAGAAAAACTGTTTTTT. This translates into CASSAGQGGKEKLFF.

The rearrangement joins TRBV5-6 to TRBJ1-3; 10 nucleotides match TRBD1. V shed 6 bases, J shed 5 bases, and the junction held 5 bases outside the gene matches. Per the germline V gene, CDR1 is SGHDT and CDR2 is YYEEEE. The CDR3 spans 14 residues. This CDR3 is CASKSTGGRNTIYF. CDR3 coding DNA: TGTGCCAGCAAATCGACAGGGGGCCGAAACACCATATATTTT.

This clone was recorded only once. CDR3 in amino acids: CAITQLPTSGYNEQFF. The DNA for the CDR3 is TGTGCCATCACCCAACTGCCGACTAGCGGGTACAATGAGCAGTTCTTC. The chain employs TRBV10-3 and TRBJ2-1, with 10 positions matching TRBD2. Per the germline V gene, CDR1 is ENHRY and CDR2 is SYGVKD. The CDR3 sequence is 16 residues long. V gave up 7 bases and J gave up 4 bases; unmatched junction bases: 10.

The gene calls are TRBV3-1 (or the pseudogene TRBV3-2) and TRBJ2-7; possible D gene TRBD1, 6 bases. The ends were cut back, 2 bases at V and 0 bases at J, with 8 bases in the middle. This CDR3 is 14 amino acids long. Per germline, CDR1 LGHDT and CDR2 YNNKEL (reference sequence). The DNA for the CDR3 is TGTGCCAGCAGCCAACAGGGGAGCTCCTACGAGCAGTACTTC. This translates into CASSQQGSSYEQYF.

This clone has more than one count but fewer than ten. The CDR3 DNA is TGTGCCAGCAGCGCGGACGGGGGCTACGAGCAGTACTTC. Translating gives CASSADGGYEQYF. J is TRBJ2-7 and V is TRBV9; D perhaps matches TRBD2 (6 bases). There are 13 residues in the CDR3. The germline gives CDR1 SGDLS, CDR2 YYNGEE. V lost 3 bases and J lost 3, with 10 bases in between.

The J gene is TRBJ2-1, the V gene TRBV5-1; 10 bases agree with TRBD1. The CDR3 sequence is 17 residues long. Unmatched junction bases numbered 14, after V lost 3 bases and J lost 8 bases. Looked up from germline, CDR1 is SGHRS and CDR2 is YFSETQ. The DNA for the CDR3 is TGCGCCAGCAGCTCCTACATTAGGACAGGGGGTTTGGATGAGCAGTTCTTC. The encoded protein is CASSSYIRTGGLDEQFF.

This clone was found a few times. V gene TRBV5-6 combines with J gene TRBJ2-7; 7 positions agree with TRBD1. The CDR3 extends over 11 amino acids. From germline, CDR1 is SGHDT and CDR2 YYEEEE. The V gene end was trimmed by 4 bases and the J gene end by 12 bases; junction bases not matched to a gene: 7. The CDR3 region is CASSRRDSMYF. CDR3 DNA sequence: TGTGCCAGCAGCCGACGGGACAGCATGTACTTC.

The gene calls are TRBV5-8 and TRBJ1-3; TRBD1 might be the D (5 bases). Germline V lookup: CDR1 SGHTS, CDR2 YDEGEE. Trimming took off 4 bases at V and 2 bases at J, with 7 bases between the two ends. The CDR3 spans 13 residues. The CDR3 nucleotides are TGTGCCAGCAGCGCGGGGCCTGGAAACACCATATATTTT. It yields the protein CASSAGPGNTIYF.

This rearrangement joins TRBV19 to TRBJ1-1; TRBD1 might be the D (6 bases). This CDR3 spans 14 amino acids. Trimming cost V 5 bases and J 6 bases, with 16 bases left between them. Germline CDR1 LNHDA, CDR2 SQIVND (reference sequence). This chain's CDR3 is CASSSGRGGSEAFF. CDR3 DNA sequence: TGTGCCAGTAGTTCGGGCAGGGGAGGGTCTGAAGCTTTCTTT.

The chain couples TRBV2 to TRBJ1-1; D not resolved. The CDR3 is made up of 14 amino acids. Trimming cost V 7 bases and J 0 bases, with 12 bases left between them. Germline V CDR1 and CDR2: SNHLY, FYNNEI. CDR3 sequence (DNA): TGTGCCAGCACAAGCAGGCGACTGAACACTGAAGCTTTCTTT. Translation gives CASTSRRLNTEAFF.

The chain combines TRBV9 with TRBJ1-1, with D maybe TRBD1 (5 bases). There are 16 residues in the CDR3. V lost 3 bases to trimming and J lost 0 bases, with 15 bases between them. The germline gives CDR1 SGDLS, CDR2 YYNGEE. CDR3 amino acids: CASSEGSGLMNTEAFF. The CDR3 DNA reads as TGTGCCAGCAGCGAGGGGTCTGGGTTGATGAACACTGAAGCTTTCTTT.

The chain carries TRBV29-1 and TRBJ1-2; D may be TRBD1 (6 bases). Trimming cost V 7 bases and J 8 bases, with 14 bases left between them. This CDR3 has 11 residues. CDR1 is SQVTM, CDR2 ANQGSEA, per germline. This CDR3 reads CSALGGAGYTF. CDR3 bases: TGCAGCGCCTTGGGGGGGGCCGGCTACACCTTC.

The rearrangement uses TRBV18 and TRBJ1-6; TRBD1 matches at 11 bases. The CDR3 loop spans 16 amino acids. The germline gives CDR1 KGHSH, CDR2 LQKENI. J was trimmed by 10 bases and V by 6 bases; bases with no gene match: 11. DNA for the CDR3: TGTGCCAGCTCCCCTGCGGGACAGGGGGTGCGATCACCCCTCCACTTT. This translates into CASSPAGQGVRSPLHF.

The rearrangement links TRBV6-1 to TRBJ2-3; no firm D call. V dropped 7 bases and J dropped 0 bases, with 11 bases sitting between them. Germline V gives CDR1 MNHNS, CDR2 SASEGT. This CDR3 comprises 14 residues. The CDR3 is CASTEPRSTDTQYF. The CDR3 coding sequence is TGTGCCAGCACCGAACCGCGTAGCACAGATACGCAGTATTTT.

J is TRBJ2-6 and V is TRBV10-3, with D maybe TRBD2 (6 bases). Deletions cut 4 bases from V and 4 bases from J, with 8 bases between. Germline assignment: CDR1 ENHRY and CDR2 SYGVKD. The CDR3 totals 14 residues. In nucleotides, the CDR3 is TGTGCCATCAGTGCGGGGGTCGGGGCCAACGTCCTGACTTTC. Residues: CAISAGVGANVLTF.

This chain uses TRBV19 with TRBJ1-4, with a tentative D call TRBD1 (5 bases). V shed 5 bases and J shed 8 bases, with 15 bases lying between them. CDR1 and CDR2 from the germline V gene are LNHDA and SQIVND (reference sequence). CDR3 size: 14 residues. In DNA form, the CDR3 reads TGTGCCAGTAGTCGGGACTTTGGAGGGGAAAAACTGTTTTTT. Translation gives CASSRDFGGEKLFF.

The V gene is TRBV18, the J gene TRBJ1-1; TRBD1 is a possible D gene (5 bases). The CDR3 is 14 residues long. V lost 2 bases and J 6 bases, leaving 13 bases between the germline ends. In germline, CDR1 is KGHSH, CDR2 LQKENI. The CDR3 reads CASSPTGRDAEAFF. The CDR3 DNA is TGTGCCAGCTCACCAACGGGGAGGGACGCTGAAGCTTTCTTT.

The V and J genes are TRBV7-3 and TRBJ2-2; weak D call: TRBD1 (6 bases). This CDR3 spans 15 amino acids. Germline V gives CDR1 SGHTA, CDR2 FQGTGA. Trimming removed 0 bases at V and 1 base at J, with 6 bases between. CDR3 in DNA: TGTGCCAGCAGCTTAACGGGACAGAACACCGGGGAGCTGTTTTTT. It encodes CASSLTGQNTGELFF.

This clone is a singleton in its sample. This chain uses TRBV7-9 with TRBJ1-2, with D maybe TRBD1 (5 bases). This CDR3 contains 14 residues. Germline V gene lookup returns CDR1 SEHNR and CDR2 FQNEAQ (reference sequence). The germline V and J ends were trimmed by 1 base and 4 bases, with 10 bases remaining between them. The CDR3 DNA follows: TGTGCCAGCAGCTTAGACAGGTCCGTCTATGGCTACACCTTC. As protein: CASSLDRSVYGYTF.